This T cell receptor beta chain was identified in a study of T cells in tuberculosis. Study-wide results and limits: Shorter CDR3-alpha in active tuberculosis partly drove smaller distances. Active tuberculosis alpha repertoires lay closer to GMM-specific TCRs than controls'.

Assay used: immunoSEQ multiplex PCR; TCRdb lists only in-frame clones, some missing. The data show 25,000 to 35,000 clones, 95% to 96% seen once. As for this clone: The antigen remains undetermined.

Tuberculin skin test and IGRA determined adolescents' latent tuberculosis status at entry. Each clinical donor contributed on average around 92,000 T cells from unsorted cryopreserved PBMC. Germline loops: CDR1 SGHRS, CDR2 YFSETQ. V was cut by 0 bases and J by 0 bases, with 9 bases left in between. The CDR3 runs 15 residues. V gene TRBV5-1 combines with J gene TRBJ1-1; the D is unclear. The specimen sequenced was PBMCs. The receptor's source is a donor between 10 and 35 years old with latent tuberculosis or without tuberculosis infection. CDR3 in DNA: TGCGCCAGCAGCTTGGATCCCCAAATGAACACTGAAGCTTTCTTT. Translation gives CASSLDPQMNTEAFF.